The 10 T cell receptor beta chains presented below share a single source sample, sequenced in a study of Ad26.COV2.S vaccination and SARS-CoV-2 variants (dated by TCRdb to about 2021). Library preparation used the immunoSEQ multiplex PCR assay. In TCRdb, the immuneACCESS table is reduced to in-frame sequences with V and J assigned. These tables do not hold every clone; where another copy was compared, an unresolved V gene accounts for under half, and the others remain unexplained. Across this sample there are some 340,000 clones, with more than 70% seen only once. Under 2% of the sample lies in the top ten. Explained via the paper, the treatment or condition label denotes: 19 received Ad26.COV2.S at low or high dose, single or two shots; a few received placebo; per-sample allocation not given. Repertoires of vaccine and placebo recipients were sequenced from samples taken on day 63 after the first injection.

The sample here was peripheral blood, taken in a trial of Ad26.COV2.S vaccine versus placebo. These receptors were obtained from a person between 18 and 60 years old who received the Ad26.COV2.S COVID-19 vaccine or a placebo.

CDR3 sequence (DNA): TGTGCCAGCTGGGGGAGGTATCAGCCCCAGCATTTT. Its protein is CASWGRYQPQHF. The J gene is TRBJ1-5, the V gene TRBV6-5, with a possible D match to TRBD1 (5 bases). V lost 8 bases to trimming and J lost 5 bases, with 10 bases between them. This CDR3 contains 12 residues. The V gene's germline CDR1 is MNHEY and CDR2 SVGAGI.

This chain uses TRBV19 with TRBJ2-2, with TRBD2 matching over 7 bases. With 1 base clipped from V and 7 bases from J, the junction kept 6 bases outside the gene matches. CDR3 size: 15 residues. CDR1 is LNHDA, CDR2 SQIVND, per germline (reference sequence). As DNA, the CDR3 is TGTGCCAGTAGTATAGGCGGGGGATTGGGCGGGGAGCTGTTTTTT. Translating gives CASSIGGGLGGELFF.

The chain joins TRBV10-1 to TRBJ2-7, with a tentative D call TRBD2 (7 bases). The V gene lost 5 bases and the J gene lost 5 bases, with 22 bases spanning the gap. Germline values: CDR1 WNHNN, CDR2 SYGVQD (reference sequence). The CDR3 consists of 16 residues. DNA for the CDR3: TGCGCCAGCAGTCCTACGTCCCTGGAGGGGGGGGACGAGCAGTACTTC. Residues: CASSPTSLEGGDEQYF.

The V call is TRBV7-8, the J call TRBJ2-1; TRBD2 matches 11 bases. CDR1 and CDR2 (germline): SGHVS, FQNEAQ. Germline trimming cut 6 bases from V and 6 bases from J; bases unmatched to any gene: 7. The CDR3 covers 15 residues. Here the CDR3 reads CASRITSGGFNEQFF. For the CDR3, the DNA is TGTGCCAGCAGGATAACTAGCGGGGGATTCAATGAGCAGTTCTTC.

V and J are TRBV20-1 and TRBJ1-4, with TRBD1 as a possible D gene (5 bases). This CDR3 has 14 residues. V was trimmed by 3 bases and J by 5 bases, leaving 13 bases between them. Germline values: CDR1 DFQATT, CDR2 SNEGSKA (reference sequence). The chain's CDR3 is CSASHGTENEKLFF. The CDR3 DNA reads as TGCAGTGCTAGTCACGGGACGGAGAATGAAAAACTGTTTTTT.

The chain uses TRBV13 and TRBJ2-7, with D tentatively TRBD2 (7 bases). Germline-derived CDR1 and CDR2 are PRHDT and FYEKMQ (reference sequence). V was cut by 2 bases and J by 3 bases, with 14 bases left in between. The CDR3 extends over 15 amino acids. CDR3 in amino acids: CASSLRGGRYYEQYF. The CDR3 DNA reads as TGTGCCAGCAGCTTAAGGGGGGGCAGATACTACGAGCAGTACTTC.

J is TRBJ2-3 and V is TRBV10-1; tentative D call: TRBD2 (6 bases). The CDR3 length is 16 residues. With 4 bases removed from V and 2 bases from J, the gap between germline ends came to 16 bases. CDR1 and CDR2 from the germline V gene are WNHNN and SYGVQD (reference sequence). The CDR3 loop is CASSGGRRSATDTQYF. Written as DNA, the CDR3 is TGCGCCAGCAGTGGGGGGAGGAGGTCCGCCACAGATACGCAGTATTTT.

The chain carries TRBV6-2 or TRBV6-3 and TRBJ1-6, with D maybe TRBD1 (5 bases). The CDR3 runs to 16 residues. Germline loops: CDR1 MNHEY, CDR2 SVGEGT. The V gene lost 3 bases and the J gene lost 5 bases, with 14 bases spanning the gap. CDR3 loop: CASSYERGRDNSPLHF. CDR3 DNA sequence: TGTGCCAGCAGTTATGAGAGGGGAAGAGATAATTCACCCCTCCACTTT.

This clone was detected once. This chain uses TRBV3-1 (or the pseudogene TRBV3-2) with TRBJ2-1; 7 bases match TRBD2. After removal of 2 bases from V and 8 bases from J, the junction contained 18 bases not matched to a gene. CDR3 length: 18 amino acids. CDR1 and CDR2 from the germline V gene are LGHDT and YNNKEL (reference sequence). DNA of the CDR3: TGTGCCAGCAGCCAAAATTTCCGGGGGACTACTCTCACCGATGAGCAGTTCTTC. Protein product: CASSQNFRGTTLTDEQFF.

This clone was seen a handful of times. J is TRBJ1-4 and V is TRBV4-2; D unresolved. The CDR3 spans 17 residues. V lost 2 bases, J lost 5 bases, and 18 bases lay in between. Germline V gene data show CDR1 as LGHNA and CDR2 as YNFKEQ. The CDR3 DNA reads as TGTGCCAGCAGCCAAAGACTAACCCACGCGGAAAATGAAAAACTGTTTTTT. Translating it yields CASSQRLTHAENEKLFF.